A selection of T cell receptor beta chains follows, all from one sample in a study of T-cell reconstitution after alpha-beta-depleted transplantation in children. One entry per CDR3 protein results from TCRdb running MiXCR on the PCR reads. The sample includes around 190,000 distinct CDR3 sequences, approximately 6.3% seen only once; the top ten take less than 7%. The sample here was PBMCs, taken before TCRalphabeta/CD19-depleted stem cell transplant. These receptors all come from a boy aged 2 to 10 with acute lymphoblastic leukemia, due to receive a stem cell transplant. The CDR3 runs from the conserved cysteine through the conserved F or W. Only part of the rows carry a size: once, few, many, or a class if the clone is expanded.

clone size | V gene | CDR3 protein
many | TRBV7-2 | CASSTPRDDYGYTF
many | TRBV6-1 | CASSPEGLAWNEQYF
many | TRBV4-3 | CASSQEKNDYNEQFF
many | TRBV6-1 | CASRDGGRDEKLFF
once | TRBV19 | CASSPGTSGTGEQYF
many | TRBV5-1 | CASSLAIITGTSTDTQYF
many | TRBV20-1 | CSARVSASGVVETQYF
- | TRBV14 | CASRRQGRNEKLFF
few | TRBV4-3 | CASSKSGGRSSYNEQFF
many | TRBV4-2 | CASSQGTATQETQYF
many | TRBV2 | CASSEEDRHYGYTF
few | TRBV9 | CASSGTDNYGYTF
- | TRBV4-2 | CAIGPRDRFSPLERQFF
few | TRBV4-3 | CASSRERGDGYTF
- | TRBV7-8 | CASSLTGGRAAFF
many | TRBV12-3/TRBV12-4 | CASSLWVPVGETQYF
many | TRBV7-2 | CASSFSAGDPYEQYF
many | TRBV28 | CASSFVTDSNQPQHF
many | TRBV6-2/TRBV6-3 | CASSYSFGGRAHQNADTQYF
few | TRBV28 | CASREGPDTQYF
many | TRBV12-3/TRBV12-4 | CASRPTGGRRGKNEQYF
many | TRBV28 | CASSAAPVTDTQYF
many | TRBV29-1 | CSVEKVKGDTEAFF
- | TRBV11-2 | CASWTSGEDTQYF
- | TRBV7-2 | CASSTDRQIEAFF
many | TRBV11-2 | CASSLDPRQAAGNTEAFF
many | TRBV28 | CASSSDRVYEQYF
many | TRBV5-1 | CASSLGLGPTQETQYF
many | TRBV11-2 | CASSGVAGQETQYF
many | TRBV29-1 | CSAIAFDTGTGGLAF
few | TRBV4-3 | CASSQVALAGNEQFF
many | TRBV5-1 | CASSWPPGGTGDTQYF
many | TRBV15 | CATSREVRNYNSPLHF
many | TRBV28 | CASSPGTGGARGTQYF
- | TRBV3-1 | CASSQGRTSGDPGETQYF
few | TRBV5-1 | CASSLGSIGSTDTQYF
many | TRBV28 | CASSLGIRQGGPSPLHF
many | TRBV7-2 | CASSPARQETQYF
many | TRBV10-3 | CATGFRVSYEQYF
- | TRBV5-1 | CASSLAGSANTGELFF
few | TRBV13 | CASSAGRRETQYF
many | TRBV29-1 | CSVESGAGAGTDTQYF
many | TRBV14 | CASSQGIAGDTQYF
- | TRBV28 | CASSLGAYGYTF
many | TRBV7-9 | CASSGTGAAEYTDTQYF
many | TRBV7-9 | CASGGQLNTEAFF
many | TRBV6-2/TRBV6-3 | CASSYGTPNEQFF
- | TRBV4-3 | CATSQGPGTSSTDTQYF